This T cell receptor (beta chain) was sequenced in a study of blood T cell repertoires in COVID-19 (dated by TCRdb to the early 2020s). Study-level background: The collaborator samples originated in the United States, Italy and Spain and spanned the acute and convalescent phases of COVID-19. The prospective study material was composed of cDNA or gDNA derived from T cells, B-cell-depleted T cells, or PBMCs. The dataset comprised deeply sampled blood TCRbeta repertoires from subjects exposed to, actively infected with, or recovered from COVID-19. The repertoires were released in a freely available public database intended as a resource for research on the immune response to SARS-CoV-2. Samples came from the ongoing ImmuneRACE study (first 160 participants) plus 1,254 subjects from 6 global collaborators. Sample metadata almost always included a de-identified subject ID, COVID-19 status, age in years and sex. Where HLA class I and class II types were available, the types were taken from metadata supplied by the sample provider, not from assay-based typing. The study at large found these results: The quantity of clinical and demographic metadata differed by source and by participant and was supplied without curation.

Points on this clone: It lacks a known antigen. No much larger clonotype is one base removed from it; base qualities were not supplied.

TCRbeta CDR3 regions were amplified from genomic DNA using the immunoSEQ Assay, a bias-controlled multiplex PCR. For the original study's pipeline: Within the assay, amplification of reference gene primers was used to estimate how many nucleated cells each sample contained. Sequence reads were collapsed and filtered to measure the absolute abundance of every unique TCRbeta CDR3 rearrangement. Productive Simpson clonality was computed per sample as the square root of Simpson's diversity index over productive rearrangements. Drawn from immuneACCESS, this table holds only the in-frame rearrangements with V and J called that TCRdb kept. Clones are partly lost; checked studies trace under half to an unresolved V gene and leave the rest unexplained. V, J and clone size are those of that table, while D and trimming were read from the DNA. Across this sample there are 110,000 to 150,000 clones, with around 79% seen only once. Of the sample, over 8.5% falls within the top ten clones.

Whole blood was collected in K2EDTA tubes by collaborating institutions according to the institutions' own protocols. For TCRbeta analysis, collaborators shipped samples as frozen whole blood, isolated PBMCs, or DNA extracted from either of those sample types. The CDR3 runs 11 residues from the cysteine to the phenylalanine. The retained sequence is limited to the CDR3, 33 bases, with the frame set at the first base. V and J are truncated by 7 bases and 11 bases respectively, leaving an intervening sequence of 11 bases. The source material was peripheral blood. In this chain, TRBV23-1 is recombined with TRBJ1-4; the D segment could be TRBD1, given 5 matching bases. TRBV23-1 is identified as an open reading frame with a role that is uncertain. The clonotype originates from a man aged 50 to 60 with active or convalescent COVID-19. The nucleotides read TGCGCCAGCACCCCCGGGGGGAAACTGTTTTTT. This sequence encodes CASTPGGKLFF.